The TCR beta chain described here comes from a study of early T cells in non-severe SARS-CoV-2 infection. The overall study: With bulk RNA from unsorted whole blood as input, sequencing yielded unpaired chains.

The CDR3 loop spans 15 amino acids. V lost 10 bases and J lost 4, with 19 bases in between. The germline V gene has CDR1 SNHLY and CDR2 FYNNEI. This clonotype was seen repeatedly, ten times or more. Individual cDNA molecules were tagged with unique molecular identifiers. One entry per CDR3 protein, called by TCRdb with MiXCR from the 5' RACE reads. The table shows about 110,000 distinct CDR3 sequences, with around an eighth occurring only once. This receptor was identified in an adult who was a healthcare worker with PCR-confirmed SARS-CoV-2 infection or an uninfected control (not recorded which). This chain uses TRBV2 with TRBJ2-2; TRBD1 might be the D (5 bases). The sequencing input was whole blood. The CDR3 nucleotides are TGTGCCACCTCACCCCACCGACAGTTCACCGGGGAGCTGTTTTTT. It specifies CATSPHRQFTGELFF.